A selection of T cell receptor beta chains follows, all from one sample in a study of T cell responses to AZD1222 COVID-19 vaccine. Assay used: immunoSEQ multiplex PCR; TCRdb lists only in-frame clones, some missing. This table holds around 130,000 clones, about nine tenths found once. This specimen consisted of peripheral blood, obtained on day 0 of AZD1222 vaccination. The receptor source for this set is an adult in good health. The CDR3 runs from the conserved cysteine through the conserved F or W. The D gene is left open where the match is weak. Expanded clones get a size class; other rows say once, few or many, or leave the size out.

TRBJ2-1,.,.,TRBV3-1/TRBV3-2,TGTGCCAGCAGCCCGGGACGGGGCTCCTACAATGAGCAGTTCTTC,CASSPGRGSYNEQFF
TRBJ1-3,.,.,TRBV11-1,TGTGCCAGCAGCTCTGGAACACACTCTGGAAACACCATATATTTT,CASSSGTHSGNTIYF
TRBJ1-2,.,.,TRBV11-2,TGTGCCAGCAGCCAGGTTAACTATGGCTACACCTTC,CASSQVNYGYTF
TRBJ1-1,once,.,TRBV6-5,TGTGCCAGCAGTTACTCCCGGAGCGGAACTGAAGCTTTCTTT,CASSYSRSGTEAFF
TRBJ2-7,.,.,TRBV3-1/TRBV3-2,TGTGCCAGCAGCCAATACCGGACAGACTCTTACGAGCAGTACTTC,CASSQYRTDSYEQYF
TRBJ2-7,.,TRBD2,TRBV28,TGTGCCAGCAGTTTTGCGACTAGCGCAAACTACGAGCAGTACTTC,CASSFATSANYEQYF
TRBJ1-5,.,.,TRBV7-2,TGTGCCAGCAGCTTCCTCGGAGTAAATCAGCCCCAGCATTTT,CASSFLGVNQPQHF
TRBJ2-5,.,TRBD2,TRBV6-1,TGTGCCAGCAGTGAAGCTCCCCCCGGGAGGGCCAATTGGGCCCAGTACTTC,CASSEAPPGRANWAQYF
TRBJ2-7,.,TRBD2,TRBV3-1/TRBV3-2,TGTGCCAGCAGCCGCTCCCCGGGACTAGCGGGAGAGCAGTACTTC,CASSRSPGLAGEQYF
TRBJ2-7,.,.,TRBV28,TGTGCCAGCAGAACTGGGACCCCCTACGAGCAGTACTTC,CASRTGTPYEQYF
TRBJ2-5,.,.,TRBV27,TGTGCCACCTCACGTTACGGCGGGGAAGAGACCCAGTACTTC,CATSRYGGEETQYF
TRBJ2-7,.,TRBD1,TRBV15,TGTGCCACCAGCAGAGCCCCCGGGACAGGGTCCTACGAGCAGTACTTC,CATSRAPGTGSYEQYF
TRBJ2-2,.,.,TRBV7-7,TGTGCTAGCAGCCCCCATGCGGGGGCCAAAATAGGCGATGCCGGGGAGCTGTTTTTT,CASSPHAGAKIGDAGELFF
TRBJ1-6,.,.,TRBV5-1,TGCGCCAGCAGCCCCGAGGGCACGGCCAATTCACCCCTCCACTTT,CASSPEGTANSPLHF
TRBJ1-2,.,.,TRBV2,TGTGCCAGCAGTGAGGAGGTCAGATATGGCTACACCTTC,CASSEEVRYGYTF
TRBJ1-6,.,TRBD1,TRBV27,TGTGCCAGCAGTTTATCGGGCCCGGGACAGAGCTCCTATAATTCACCCCTCCACTTT,CASSLSGPGQSSYNSPLHF
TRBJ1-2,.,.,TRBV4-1,TGCGCCAGCAGCTGGGTCACAGGCCTCTATGGCTACACCTTC,CASSWVTGLYGYTF
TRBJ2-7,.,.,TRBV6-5,TGTGCCAGCAGCCTAAGAGACCGGACCTACGAGCAGTACTTC,CASSLRDRTYEQYF
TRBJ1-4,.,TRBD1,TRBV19,TGTGCCAGTAGTATTTCGCGAGGGACAGGGAGTGAAAAACTGTTTTTT,CASSISRGTGSEKLFF
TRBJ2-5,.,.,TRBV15,TGTGCCACCAGCAGACGGGGGCGGGAGGAGACCCAGTACTTC,CATSRRGREETQYF
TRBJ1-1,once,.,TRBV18,TGTGCCAGCTCGAGCACGTCGGACACTGAAGCTTTCTTT,CASSSTSDTEAFF
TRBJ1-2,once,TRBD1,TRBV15,TGTGCCACCAGCAGATACCGGGACAGGGGAAATGGCTACACCTTC,CATSRYRDRGNGYTF
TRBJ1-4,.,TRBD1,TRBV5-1,TGCGCCAGCAGCTACGGAGGACAGGGGGAAAAACTGTTTTTT,CASSYGGQGEKLFF
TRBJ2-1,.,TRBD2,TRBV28,TGTGCCAGCAGTGAAACTAGCGGGACGAGGCATGAGCAGTTCTTC,CASSETSGTRHEQFF
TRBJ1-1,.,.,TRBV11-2,TGTGCCAGCAGCTTAGATCGAAAGGGACCAATGAACACTGAAGCTTTCTTT,CASSLDRKGPMNTEAFF
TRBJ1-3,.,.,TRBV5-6,TGTGCCAGCAGCTTGGGTGTGACGACAAACACCATATATTTT,CASSLGVTTNTIYF
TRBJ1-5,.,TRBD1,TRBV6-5,TGTGCCAGCAGAACAGGGGGGAGCAATCAGCCCCAGCATTTT,CASRTGGSNQPQHF
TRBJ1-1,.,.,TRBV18,TGTGCCAGCTCACCCGCCGGGAGGAACACTGAAGCTTTCTTT,CASSPAGRNTEAFF
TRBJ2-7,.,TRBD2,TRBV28,TGTGCCAGCAGCCCCGGGGTAGCGGGAAACTCCTACGAGCAGTACTTC,CASSPGVAGNSYEQYF
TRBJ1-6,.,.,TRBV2,TGTGCCAGCAGTGAACGGAGCCCGGTACTCCTCCACTTT,CASSERSPVLLHF
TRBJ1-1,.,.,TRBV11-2,TGTGCCAGCAGCTTCAGGACACCGATGAACACTGAAGCTTTCTTT,CASSFRTPMNTEAFF
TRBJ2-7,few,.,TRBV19,TGTGCCAGTATGGCGGAAAATTCCTACGAGCAGTACTTC,CASMAENSYEQYF
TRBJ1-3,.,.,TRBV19,TGTGCCAGTAGCCGCGGCGGAGGGAACACTGGAAACACCATATATTTT,CASSRGGGNTGNTIYF
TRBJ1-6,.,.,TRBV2,TGTGCCAGCAGTGAATACGGGCTCAGGGTAGATTCACCCCTCCACTTT,CASSEYGLRVDSPLHF
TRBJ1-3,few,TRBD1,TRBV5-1,TGCGCCAGCAGCTTGCAGGGGGGGCCCTCTGGAAACACCATATATTTT,CASSLQGGPSGNTIYF
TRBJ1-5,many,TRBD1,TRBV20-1,TGCAGTGCTAGTCGTAGCGGACAGGCGCGCAATCAGCCCCAGCATTTT,CSASRSGQARNQPQHF